This T cell receptor beta chain was recovered during a study of blood T cells in healthy people across ages. The CDR3 spans 17 residues. Trimming cost V 11 bases and J 1 base; bases outside gene matches: 14. CDR1 and CDR2 from the germline V gene are ENHRY and SYGVKD. Healthy Caucasian individuals from Russia aged 6 to 90 were enrolled as donors. Combining a sample-barcoded 5' primer with a J-beta primer mix, a second PCR ran for about 7 to 11 cycles. TCRdb itself ran the 5' RACE reads through MiXCR, one entry per CDR3 protein. The sample records 660,000 or so distinct CDR3 sequences, 58% being singletons. This clonotype was observed a few times.

The V gene is TRBV10-3, the J gene TRBJ2-1; 10 bases align to TRBD2. The receptor was isolated from a man between 60 and 70 years old in good health. What was sequenced was blood. The CDR3 DNA reads as TGTGCCTCCACCGGGGGGGCTAGCGGGGGATCCTACAATGAGCAGTTCTTC. Translating gives CASTGGASGGSYNEQFF.